The clone carrying this TCR beta chain was observed a handful of times. Antigen: not known. Clones were sequenced by immunoSEQ multiplex PCR, and TCRdb holds only the in-frame ones, with some missing. The top ten clones hold less than 5.5% of a sample with approximately 140,000 clones, approximately 89% of them seen once. These data are taken from a study of T cell responses to AZD1222 COVID-19 vaccine. Study-level points and caveats: Spike-specific TCR breadth and depth both grew after two AZD1222 doses. Only 5 or 6 AZD1222 recipients were seropositive at baseline.

The J segment lost 4 bases and the V segment lost 5 bases, leaving 4 bases of the junction unmatched. The CDR3 spans 13 residues. The germline CDR1 and CDR2 sequences are SGHTA and FQGNSA. The receptor was isolated from an adult in good health. The chain uses TRBV7-2 and TRBJ1-2; 7 positions match TRBD1. The source was peripheral blood, collected on day 0 of AZD1222 vaccination. The CDR3 reads CASSRQGGYGYTF. In DNA form, the CDR3 reads TGTGCCAGCAGCCGACAGGGCGGCTATGGCTACACCTTC.